A single sample gave rise to the 26 T cell receptor beta chains below, sequenced in a study of cytomegalovirus exposure and HLA in healthy donors. In the PCR, 60 Vbeta and 13 Jbeta primers were used. TCRdb's table, derived via immunoSEQ multiplex PCR, lists solely in-frame clones and lacks some. This table has 150,000 to 200,000 clones, around 81% appearing once. Sequencing was carried out using PBMCs. These TCRs come from a man aged 25 to 40 in good health and CMV-seronegative.

This chain uses TRBV6-7 with TRBJ2-5; weak D call: TRBD1 (5 bases). TRBV6-7 is reported as an ORF; its role is uncertain. This CDR3 comprises 18 residues. Trimming shortened V by 2 bases and J by 4 bases, and 23 bases separated the two germline ends. The CDR3 is CASSYPTPKGCPPETQYF. CDR3 coding DNA: TGTGCCAGCAGTTACCCCACCCCCAAGGGGTGCCCACCAGAGACCCAGTACTTC.

The chain couples TRBV7-9 to TRBJ2-7; D perhaps matches TRBD1 (7 bases). Trimming removed 2 bases at V and 7 bases at J, with 18 bases between. CDR1 is SEHNR and CDR2 is FQNEAQ in the germline V gene (reference sequence). This CDR3 contains 15 residues. This CDR3 reads CASSLKAGGGLEQYF. The CDR3 bases are TGTGCCAGCAGCTTAAAGGCAGGGGGAGGATTGGAGCAGTACTTC. The full variable domain, in which reference TRBV7-9 and TRBJ2-7 provide the parts outside the CDR3, is DTGVSQNPRHKITKRGQNVTFRCDPISEHNRLYWYRQTLGQGPEFLTYFQNEAQLEKSRLLSDRFSAERPKGSFSTLEIQRTEQGDSAMYLCASSLKAGGGLEQYFGPGTRLTVT.

The rearrangement links TRBV5-1 to TRBJ2-3; possible D gene TRBD2, 6 bases. V lost 5 bases, J lost 0 bases, and 13 bases lay in between. CDR3 length equals 15 residues. CDR1 SGHRS and CDR2 YFSETQ come from the germline V gene. The CDR3 sequence is CASSRDGTSTDTQYF. The CDR3 DNA sequence: TGCGCCAGCAGTCGGGACGGGACTAGCACAGATACGCAGTATTTT.

The J gene is TRBJ1-3, the V gene TRBV6-5, with D maybe TRBD1 (6 bases). Germline V gene sequence: CDR1 MNHEY, CDR2 SVGAGI. V shed 6 bases and J shed 4 bases, with 13 bases lying between them. The CDR3 is 14 residues long. CDR3 residues: CASSPPGTGNTIYF. The CDR3 DNA reads TGTGCCAGCAGCCCTCCCGGGACAGGAAACACCATATATTTT.

V is TRBV19 and J is TRBJ2-1, with 10 bases lining up with TRBD2. The length of the CDR3 is 15 residues. Germline CDR1 is LNHDA and CDR2 is SQIVND (reference sequence). The V gene end was trimmed by 2 bases and the J gene end by 3 bases; junction bases not matched to a gene: 1. In DNA form, the CDR3 reads TGTGCCAGTAGTATAACTAGCGGGAACTACAATGAGCAGTTCTTC. It encodes CASSITSGNYNEQFF.

This clone was detected only a few times. The V gene is TRBV6-1, the J gene TRBJ2-3; D may be TRBD2 (5 bases). Germline V gene data show CDR1 as MNHNS and CDR2 as SASEGT. The V end lost 5 bases, the J end lost 0 bases, and 9 bases lay between the germline ends. This CDR3 comprises 14 residues. The CDR3 sequence: CASSPRTSTDTQYF. CDR3 DNA sequence: TGTGCCAGCAGTCCCCGGACTAGCACAGATACGCAGTATTTT.

This clone was counted a single time. This rearrangement joins TRBV5-4 to TRBJ2-3; TRBD1 aligns across 11 bases. J was trimmed by 0 bases and V by 3 bases; bases with no gene match: 3. This CDR3 has 16 residues. Germline CDR1 SGHNT, CDR2 YYREEE (reference sequence). CDR3 coding DNA: TGTGCCAGCAGCTCCCGGGACAGGGGGAGCACAGATACGCAGTATTTT. Protein: CASSSRDRGSTDTQYF.

The chain combines TRBV5-4 with TRBJ2-1; D not resolved. Trimming removed 0 bases from V and 6 bases from J, with 10 bases in between. CDR3 length equals 14 residues. From germline, CDR1 is SGHNT and CDR2 YYREEE (reference sequence). Here the CDR3 DNA reads TGTGCCAGCAGCTTGGGGTTGGCACCCAATGAGCAGTTCTTC. Residues: CASSLGLAPNEQFF.

V gene TRBV5-1 combines with J gene TRBJ2-5; TRBD1 is a possible D gene (6 bases). V was cut by 3 bases and J by 4 bases, with 13 bases left in between. Germline CDR1 SGHRS, CDR2 YFSETQ. The length of the CDR3 is 14 residues. As DNA, the CDR3 is TGCGCCAGCAGCTCCAGGGGTGGAGGAGAGACCCAGTACTTC. The encoded protein is CASSSRGGGETQYF. Looking up the rest from reference TRBV5-1 and TRBJ2-5 gives the full variable domain: KAGVTQTPRYLIKTRGQQVTLSCSPISGHRSVSWYQQTPGQGLQFLFEYFSETQRNKGNFPGRFSGRQFSNSRSEMNVSTLELGDSALYLCASSSRGGGETQYFGPGTRLLVL.

The chain links TRBV10-3 to TRBJ2-7; 7 positions match TRBD1. The germline V gene encodes CDR1 ENHRY and CDR2 SYGVKD. V lost 7 bases to trimming and J lost 2 bases; unmatched junction nucleotides: 11. CDR3 length: 15 residues. The CDR3 region is CAINQGQAYPYEQYF. DNA of the CDR3: TGTGCCATCAACCAAGGACAGGCCTACCCCTACGAGCAGTACTTC.

The V call is TRBV28, the J call TRBJ1-1; weak D call: TRBD1 (6 bases). CDR1 is MDHEN and CDR2 is SYDVKM in the germline V gene. Trimming stripped 5 bases from V and 5 bases from J, with 18 bases between. This CDR3 comprises 15 residues. The CDR3 bases are TGTGCCAGCAGTACGCTAGGGGGTCTGAGGACTGAAGCTTTCTTT. This codes for CASSTLGGLRTEAFF.

The V and J genes are TRBV29-1 and TRBJ1-3; D is perhaps TRBD1 (5 bases). The germline V and J ends were trimmed by 4 bases and 7 bases, with 14 bases remaining between them. The CDR3 runs 13 residues. Germline assignment: CDR1 SQVTM and CDR2 ANQGSEA. In nucleotides, the CDR3 is TGCAGCGTTGTCCCAGGGAAGGGGAACACCATATATTTT. Amino acids: CSVVPGKGNTIYF. Looking up the rest from reference TRBV29-1 and TRBJ1-3 gives the full variable domain: SAVISQKPSRDICQRGTSLTIQCQVDSQVTMMFWYRQQPGQSLTLIATANQGSEATYESGFVIDKFPISRPNLTFSTLTVSNMSPEDSSIYLCSVVPGKGNTIYFGEGSWLTVV.

The V and J genes are TRBV5-6 and TRBJ2-4; 10 nucleotides line up with TRBD1. Germline trimming cut 4 bases from V and 2 bases from J; bases unmatched to any gene: 9. The CDR3 sequence is 17 residues long. The germline V gene has CDR1 SGHDT and CDR2 YYEEEE. CDR3 sequence: CASSALGTGVTKNIQYF. The DNA for the CDR3 is TGTGCCAGCAGCGCCCTCGGGACAGGGGTGACCAAAAACATTCAGTACTTC.

The chain has TRBV6-5 and TRBJ2-7; a weak D match, TRBD2 (6 bases). The CDR3 runs 12 residues. Trimming left V 5 bases short and J 5 bases short, with 10 bases between. Germline V CDR1 and CDR2: MNHEY, SVGAGI. CDR3 DNA sequence: TGTGCCAGCAGTCGGACTATGCACGAGCAGTACTTC. Translation: CASSRTMHEQYF.

V gene TRBV28 combines with J gene TRBJ2-3; 8 bases map to TRBD1. With V trimmed by 3 bases and J by 2 bases, 4 bases remained unmatched. The CDR3 spans 15 residues. Germline-derived CDR1 and CDR2 are MDHEN and SYDVKM. Here the CDR3 reads CASSFGDRNTDTQYF. The CDR3 region has the DNA TGTGCCAGCAGTTTTGGGGACAGGAACACAGATACGCAGTATTTT.

This chain joins TRBV6-5 and TRBJ1-2, with TRBD1 matching over 7 bases. The CDR3 extends over 13 amino acids. V lost 6 bases and J lost 5; bases outside the gene matches: 6. Looked up from germline, CDR1 is MNHEY and CDR2 is SVGAGI. This CDR3 is CASRLGQAYGYTF. CDR3 coding DNA: TGTGCCAGCAGGCTCGGACAGGCTTATGGCTACACCTTC.

A few counts support this clone. V and J are TRBV11-1 and TRBJ2-1, with TRBD2 as a possible D gene (6 bases). With 7 bases removed from V and 0 bases from J, the gap between germline ends came to 10 bases. Germline CDR1 reads SGHAT; CDR2 reads FQDESV (reference sequence). This CDR3 spans 14 amino acids. The chain's CDR3 is CASTKDYSYNEQFF. CDR3 DNA sequence: TGTGCCAGCACCAAGGACTACTCCTACAATGAGCAGTTCTTC.

The V and J genes are TRBV29-1 and TRBJ2-7; 8 nucleotides match TRBD1. Germline V gene sequence: CDR1 SQVTM, CDR2 ANQGSEA. V lost 4 bases to trimming and J lost 6 bases; unmatched junction nucleotides: 8. CDR3 length: 13 residues. CDR3 in DNA: TGCAGCGTTGTCGCGACAGGGGTTTTCGAGCAGTACTTC. Translating it yields CSVVATGVFEQYF.

The chain couples TRBV4-2 to TRBJ2-5; maybe TRBD2 (5 bases). This CDR3 spans 15 amino acids. V shed 6 bases and J shed 2 bases, with 16 bases lying between them. The germline V gene has CDR1 LGHNA and CDR2 YNFKEQ. The CDR3 DNA is TGTGCCAGCAGGGCCGCGGCGGGCGCTCAAGAGACCCAGTACTTC. It specifies CASRAAAGAQETQYF.

The rearrangement uses TRBV5-1 and TRBJ2-7; the D is unclear. From germline, CDR1 is SGHRS and CDR2 YFSETQ. Trimming cost V 5 bases and J 7 bases, with 16 bases left between them. CDR3 size: 13 residues. The CDR3 loop is CASSQTGSREQYF. The CDR3 DNA follows: TGCGCCAGCAGTCAGACTGGTAGTCGGGAGCAGTACTTC.

This chain connects TRBV2 to TRBJ2-5; 11 nucleotides match TRBD2. This CDR3 comprises 15 residues. The germline CDR1 and CDR2 sequences are SNHLY and FYNNEI. V lost 3 bases and J lost 4; bases outside the gene matches: 4. The chain's CDR3 is CASSDPLAGGETQYF. CDR3 coding DNA: TGTGCCAGCAGTGACCCCCTAGCGGGAGGAGAGACCCAGTACTTC.

The chain uses TRBV4-1 and TRBJ2-3, with D perhaps TRBD2 (6 bases). V gave up 0 bases and J gave up 6 bases, with 19 bases separating them. This CDR3 comprises 17 residues. Germline V gene sequence: CDR1 MGHRA, CDR2 YSYEKL. The CDR3 coding sequence is TGCGCCAGCAGCCAAGAGGGGGGTAGCGGCTTGCGTGATACGCAGTATTTT. Protein product: CASSQEGGSGLRDTQYF.

The rearrangement joins TRBV7-6 to TRBJ2-1; D is possibly TRBD1 (8 bases). The germline V gene encodes CDR1 SGHVS and CDR2 FNYEAQ. There are 15 residues in the CDR3. The V gene lost 1 base and the J gene lost 5 bases, with 12 bases spanning the gap. The CDR3 region has the DNA TGTGCCAGCAGCTTAGAACAGGGGGGGGACAATGAGCAGTTCTTC. This codes for CASSLEQGGDNEQFF. The full variable domain, in which reference TRBV7-6 and TRBJ2-1 provide the parts outside the CDR3, is GAGVSQSPRYKVTKRGQDVALRCDPISGHVSLYWYRQALGQGPEFLTYFNYEAQQDKSGLPNDRFSAERPEGSISTLTIQRTEQRDSAMYRCASSLEQGGDNEQFFGPGTRLTVL.

The chain couples TRBV7-6 to TRBJ2-7; possible D gene TRBD1, 6 bases. The V and J ends lost 3 bases and 0 bases respectively, with 12 bases between them. CDR3 size: 15 residues. The germline V gene has CDR1 SGHVS and CDR2 FNYEAQ. The DNA for the CDR3 is TGTGCCAGCAGCTTTCAACAGGGAATCTCCTACGAGCAGTACTTC. This codes for CASSFQQGISYEQYF.

There are a few counts of this clone. The genes are TRBV5-6 and TRBJ2-3; TRBD1 matches at 7 bases. The germline CDR1 and CDR2 sequences are SGHDT and YYEEEE. After removal of 3 bases from V and 7 bases from J, the junction contained 11 bases not matched to a gene. CDR3 length equals 15 residues. CDR3 sequence (DNA): TGTGCCAGCAGCTCGCAAGACAGGGTTGTTAATACGCAGTATTTT. Amino acid sequence: CASSSQDRVVNTQYF.

The J gene is TRBJ2-7, the V gene TRBV12-1; TRBD1 reflects the table's D call only, with no check against the DNA. TRBV12-1 is described as a pseudogene. This CDR3 has 17 residues. The CDR3 nucleotides read TGTGCCAGCAGCTTTGTGTTCGTCCGGACAGTATCCTACGAGCAGTACTTC. This encodes CASSFVFVRTVSYEQYF.